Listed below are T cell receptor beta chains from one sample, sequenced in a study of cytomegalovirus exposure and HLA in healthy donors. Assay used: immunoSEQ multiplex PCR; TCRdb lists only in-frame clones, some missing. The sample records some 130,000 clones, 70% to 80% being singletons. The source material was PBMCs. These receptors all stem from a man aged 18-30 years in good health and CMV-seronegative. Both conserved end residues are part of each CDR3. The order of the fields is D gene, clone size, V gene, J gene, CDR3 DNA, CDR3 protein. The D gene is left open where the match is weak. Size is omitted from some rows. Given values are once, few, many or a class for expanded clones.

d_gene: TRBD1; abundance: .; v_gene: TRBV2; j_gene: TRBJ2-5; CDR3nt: TGTGCCAGCAGTAGAACAGGGACAGGATCACAAGAGACCCAGTACTTC; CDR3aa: CASSRTGTGSQETQYF
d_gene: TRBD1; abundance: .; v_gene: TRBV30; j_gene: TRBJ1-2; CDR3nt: TGTGCCTCCAGCGGGACAGGGATCTATGGCTACACCTTC; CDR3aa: CASSGTGIYGYTF
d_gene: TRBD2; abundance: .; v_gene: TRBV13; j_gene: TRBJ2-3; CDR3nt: TGTGCCAGCAGCCAGTTGGAGACTAGCGGGAAAGCAGATACGCAGTATTTT; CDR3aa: CASSQLETSGKADTQYF
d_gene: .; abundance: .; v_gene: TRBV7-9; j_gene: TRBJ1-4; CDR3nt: TGTGCCAGCAGCTGGACTGAAATTAATGAAAAACTGTTTTTT; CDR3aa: CASSWTEINEKLFF
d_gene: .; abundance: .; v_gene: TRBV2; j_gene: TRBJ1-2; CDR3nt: TGTGCCAGCAGTTCAGAACAGGGATGGCTTGGCTACACCTTC; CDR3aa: CASSSEQGWLGYTF
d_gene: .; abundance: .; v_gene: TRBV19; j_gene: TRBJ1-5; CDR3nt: TGTGCCAGTAGTATATACCTCACCGGGGACAAACCACGCGGTCAGCCCCAGCATTTT; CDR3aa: CASSIYLTGDKPRGQPQHF
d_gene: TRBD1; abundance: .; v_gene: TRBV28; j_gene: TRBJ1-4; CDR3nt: TGTGCCAGCAGTCCCTCGGGACAGGGTTCTGAAAAACTGTTTTTT; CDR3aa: CASSPSGQGSEKLFF
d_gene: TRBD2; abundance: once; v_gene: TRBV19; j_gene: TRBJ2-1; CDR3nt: TGTGCCAGTAGTAGACAGAGCGGGAGGGCCTACAATGAGCAGTTCTTC; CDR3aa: CASSRQSGRAYNEQFF
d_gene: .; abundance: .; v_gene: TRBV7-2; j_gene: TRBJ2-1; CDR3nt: TGTGCCAGCAGCCCCCAAGTAGCTAGGGGCCATGAGCAGTTCTTC; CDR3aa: CASSPQVARGHEQFF
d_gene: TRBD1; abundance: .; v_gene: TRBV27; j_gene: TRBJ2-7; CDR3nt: TGTGCCAGCAGTGATGGGACAGACTCCTACGAGCAGTACTTC; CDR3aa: CASSDGTDSYEQYF
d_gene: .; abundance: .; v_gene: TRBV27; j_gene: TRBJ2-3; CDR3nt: TGTGCCACGCAACCGGGCCGAGGACTTACCACAGATACGCAGTATTTT; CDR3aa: CATQPGRGLTTDTQYF
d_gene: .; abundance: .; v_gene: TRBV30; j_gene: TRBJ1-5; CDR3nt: TGTGCCTGGAGTAGGAGGGGCAATCAGCCCCAGCATTTT; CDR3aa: CAWSRRGNQPQHF
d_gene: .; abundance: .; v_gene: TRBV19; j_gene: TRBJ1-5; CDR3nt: TGTGCCAGTAGTATAGGCGAGGGTCAGCCCCAGCATTTT; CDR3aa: CASSIGEGQPQHF
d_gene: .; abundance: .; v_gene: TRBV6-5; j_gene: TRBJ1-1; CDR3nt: TGTGCCAGCAGTTACTCGCAGGGTACTGAAGCTTTCTTT; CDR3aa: CASSYSQGTEAFF
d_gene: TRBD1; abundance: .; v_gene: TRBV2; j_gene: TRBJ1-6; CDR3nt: TGTGCCAGCAGGGCCGGGACAGCGAATTCACCCCTCCACTTT; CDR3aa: CASRAGTANSPLHF
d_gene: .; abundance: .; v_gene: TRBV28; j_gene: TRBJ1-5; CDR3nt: TGTGCCAGCAGTCTTGCTAATTGGCCCCAGCATTTT; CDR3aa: CASSLANWPQHF
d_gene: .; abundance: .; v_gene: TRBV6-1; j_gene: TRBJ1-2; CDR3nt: TGTGCCAGCAGTGAAACGGGGGTCGGGGGCTACACCTTC; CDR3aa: CASSETGVGGYTF
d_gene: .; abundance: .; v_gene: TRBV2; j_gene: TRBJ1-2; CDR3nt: TGTGCCAGCAGTGGCAACAGGGTGATGAACTATGGCTACACCTTC; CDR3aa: CASSGNRVMNYGYTF
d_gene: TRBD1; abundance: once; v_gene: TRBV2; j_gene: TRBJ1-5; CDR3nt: TGTGCCAGCAGCGGACAGGGAGGACAGCCCCAGCATTTT; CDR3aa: CASSGQGGQPQHF
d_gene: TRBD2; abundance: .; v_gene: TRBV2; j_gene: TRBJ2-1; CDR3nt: TGTGCCACGACTAGCGGGAGTACGAATGAGCAGTTCTTC; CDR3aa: CATTSGSTNEQFF
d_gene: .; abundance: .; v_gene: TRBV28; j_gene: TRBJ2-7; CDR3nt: TGTGCCAGCAGACAGGGAGACTACGAGCAGTACTTC; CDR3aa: CASRQGDYEQYF
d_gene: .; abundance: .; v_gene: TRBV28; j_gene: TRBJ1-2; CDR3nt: TGTGCCAGCAGTCAAGCCCAGGGAGGGGGCTACACCTTC; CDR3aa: CASSQAQGGGYTF
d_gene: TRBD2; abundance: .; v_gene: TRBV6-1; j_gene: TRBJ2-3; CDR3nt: TGTGCCAGCAAACTAGCGGGAGTGTCAGATACGCAGTATTTT; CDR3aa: CASKLAGVSDTQYF
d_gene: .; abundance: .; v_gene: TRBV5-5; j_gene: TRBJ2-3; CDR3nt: TGTGCCAGCAGCTTCGCGGAGGGCACAGATACGCAGTATTTT; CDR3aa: CASSFAEGTDTQYF
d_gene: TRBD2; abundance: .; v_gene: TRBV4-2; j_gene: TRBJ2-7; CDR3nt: TGTGCCAGCAGCCAAGATACGCTAGCGGGGGCCTACGAGCAGTACTTC; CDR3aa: CASSQDTLAGAYEQYF
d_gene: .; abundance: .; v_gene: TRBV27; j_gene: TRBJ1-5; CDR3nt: TGTGCCAGCAGTTCTCCACACTCAACCCCCCAGCTCCGGGGGATCAATCAGCCCCAGCATTTT; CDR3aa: CASSSPHSTPQLRGINQPQHF
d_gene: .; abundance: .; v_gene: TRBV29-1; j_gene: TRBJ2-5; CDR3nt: TGCAGCGTTGAAGATAGTAGTATATGGGAGACCCAGTACTTC; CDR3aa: CSVEDSSIWETQYF
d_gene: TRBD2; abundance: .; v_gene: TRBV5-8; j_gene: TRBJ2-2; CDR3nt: TGTGCCAGCAGCCAGGGACTAGCGGGAGCGGGCACCGGGGAGCTGTTTTTT; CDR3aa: CASSQGLAGAGTGELFF
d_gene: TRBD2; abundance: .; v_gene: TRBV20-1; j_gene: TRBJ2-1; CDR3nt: TGCACCCGACTAGCGGGACGTGAGCAGTTCTTC; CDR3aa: CTRLAGREQFF
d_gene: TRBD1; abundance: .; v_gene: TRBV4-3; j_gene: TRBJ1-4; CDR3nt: TGCGCCAGCAGCCGAAAGGGTCAGACAGGGAACAGGGCTAATGAAAAACTGTTTTTT; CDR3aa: CASSRKGQTGNRANEKLFF
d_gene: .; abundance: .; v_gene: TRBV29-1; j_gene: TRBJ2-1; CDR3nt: TGCAGCGTTGAATCCGGTACGGTGGTTAGAAATGAGCAGTTCTTC; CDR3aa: CSVESGTVVRNEQFF
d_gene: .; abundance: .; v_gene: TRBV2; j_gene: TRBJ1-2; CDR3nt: TGTGCCAGCAGTGATAATCTTAACTATGGCTACACCTTC; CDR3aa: CASSDNLNYGYTF
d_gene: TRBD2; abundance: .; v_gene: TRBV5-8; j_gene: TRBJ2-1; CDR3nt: TGTGCCAGCAGCCCCGCTCGGACTAGCGGGAGTGGCAATGAGCAGTTCTTC; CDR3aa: CASSPARTSGSGNEQFF
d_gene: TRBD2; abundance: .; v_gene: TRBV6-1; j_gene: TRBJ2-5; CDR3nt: TGTGCCAGCATGGCGGGAGTTTTGGGAGAGCAGTACTTC; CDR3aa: CASMAGVLGEQYF
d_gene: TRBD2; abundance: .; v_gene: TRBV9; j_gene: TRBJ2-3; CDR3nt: TGTGCCAGCAGCGGAGGCGGCGGGAGGGCCACGGATACGCAGTATTTT; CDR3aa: CASSGGGGRATDTQYF
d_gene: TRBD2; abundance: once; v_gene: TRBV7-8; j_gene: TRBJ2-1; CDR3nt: TGTGCCAGCAGCTTAGTTGGTTTGGGCGGGAGTTTGAGGAATGAGCAGTTCTTC; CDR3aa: CASSLVGLGGSLRNEQFF
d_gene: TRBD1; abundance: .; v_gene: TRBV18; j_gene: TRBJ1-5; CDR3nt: TGTGCCAGCTCACCACCGGGGGACAGATATCAGCCCCAGCATTTT; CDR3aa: CASSPPGDRYQPQHF
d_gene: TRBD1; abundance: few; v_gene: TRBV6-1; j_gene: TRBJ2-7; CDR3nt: TGTGCCAGCAGTGAACGGGGTACAGGGGGCCACGAGCAGTACTTC; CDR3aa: CASSERGTGGHEQYF
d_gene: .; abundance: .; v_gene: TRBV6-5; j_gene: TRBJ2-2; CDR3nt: TGTGCCATCCCCCCAGGACAGCGGAACACCGGGGAGCTGTTTTTT; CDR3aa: CAIPPGQRNTGELFF
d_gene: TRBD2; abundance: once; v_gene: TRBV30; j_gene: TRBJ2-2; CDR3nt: TGTGCCTGGAGTGTGCTAGCGGGTGGGGGGGAGCTGTTTTTT; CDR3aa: CAWSVLAGGGELFF
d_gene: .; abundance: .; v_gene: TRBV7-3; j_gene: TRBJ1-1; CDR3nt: TGTGCCAGCCGGGACACGGGAACAGGTGAAGCTTTCTTT; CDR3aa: CASRDTGTGEAFF
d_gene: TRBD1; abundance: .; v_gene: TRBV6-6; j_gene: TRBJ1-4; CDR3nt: TGTGCCAGCAGTTACGGGACAGGGTCTGTCGAAAAACTGTTTTTT; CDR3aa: CASSYGTGSVEKLFF
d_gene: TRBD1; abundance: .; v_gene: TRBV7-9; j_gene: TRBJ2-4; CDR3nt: TGTGCCAGCAGCTTAGAACCGGGACAGGGAAACATTCAGTACTTC; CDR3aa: CASSLEPGQGNIQYF
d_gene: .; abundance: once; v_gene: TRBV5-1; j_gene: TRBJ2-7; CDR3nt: TGCGCCAGCAGCTTAGCCTCAGGGTACGCCTACGAGCAGTACTTC; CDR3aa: CASSLASGYAYEQYF
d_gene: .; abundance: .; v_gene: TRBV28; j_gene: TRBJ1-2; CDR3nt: TGTGCCAGCAGTTTTCCAGTTAACTATGGCTACACCTTC; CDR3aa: CASSFPVNYGYTF
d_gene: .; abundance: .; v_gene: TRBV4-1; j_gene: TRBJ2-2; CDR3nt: TGCGCCAGCAGCCAGAGACAGCTCAACACCGGGGAGCTGTTTTTT; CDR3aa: CASSQRQLNTGELFF
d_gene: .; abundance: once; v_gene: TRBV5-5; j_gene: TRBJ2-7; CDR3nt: TGTGCCAGCAGCTTGGGGGACAGCCGGGCGGGGTACGAGCAGTACTTC; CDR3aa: CASSLGDSRAGYEQYF
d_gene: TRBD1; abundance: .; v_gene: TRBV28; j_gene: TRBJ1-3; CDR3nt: TGTGCCAGCAGTCAAACCCCCGGACAGGAAAACTCTGGAAACACCATATATTTT; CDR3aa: CASSQTPGQENSGNTIYF
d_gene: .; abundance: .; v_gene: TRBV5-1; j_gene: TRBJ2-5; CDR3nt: TGCGCCAGCAGCTTGGCCACAGGATTTCAAGAGACCCAGTACTTC; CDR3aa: CASSLATGFQETQYF
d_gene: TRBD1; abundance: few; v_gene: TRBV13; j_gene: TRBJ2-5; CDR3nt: TGTGCCAGCAGCTTAGGTCAGTCGACAGGGGGCGGCGAGACCCAGTACTTC; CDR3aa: CASSLGQSTGGGETQYF